The clone carrying this T cell receptor beta chain was detected ten times or more. These data are taken from a study of spatial heterogeneity in lung cancer. Study details: More beta-chain than alpha-chain sequences were consistently detected.

A distinct unique molecular identifier was carried by each TCR cDNA molecule. TCRdb re-analysed the 5' RACE reads in MiXCR, keeping a single row per CDR3 protein. This sample has under 100,000 distinct CDR3 sequences, with approximately 8.6% found just once. The V end lost 3 bases, the J end lost 6 bases, and 15 bases lay between the germline ends. The germline V gene has CDR1 SGHTA and CDR2 FQGNSA. The CDR3 totals 14 residues. Time point defined: sample taken at primary tumor resection. The authors sequenced whole RNA from tumor, nontumor lung or frozen PBMC without sorting. This TCR came from a male donor with early-stage non-small cell lung cancer. The chain combines TRBV7-2 with TRBJ2-7, with a possible D match to TRBD2 (6 bases). The specimen was PBMCs, collected at surgery. CDR3 sequence: CASSFWRGRGEQYF. CDR3 sequence (DNA): TGTGCCAGCAGCTTCTGGCGGGGTCGCGGCGAGCAGTACTTC. Combining the CDR3 with reference TRBV7-2 and TRBJ2-7 gives the whole variable domain GAGVSQSPSNKVTEKGKDVELRCDPISGHTALYWYRQSLGQGLEFLIYFQGNSAPDKSGLPSDRFSAERTGGSVSTLTIQRTQQEDSAVYLCASSFWRGRGEQYFGPGTRLTVT.